Listed here are 18 T cell receptor beta chains from one sample, sequenced in a study of shared clonotypes between healthy human individuals. Only in-frame clones appear in the TCRdb table, and some are missing; sequencing was by immunoSEQ multiplex PCR. The table has over a million clones, under 99% seen once; the top ten hold roughly 0.4%. The sample was naive CD4+ T cells sorted from blood. Stated subset: CD45RA+ positively selected. The receptor set was obtained from a man younger than 45 in good health.

The rearrangement joins TRBV5-1 to TRBJ2-7; 8 positions match TRBD2. Germline loops: CDR1 SGHRS, CDR2 YFSETQ. There are 14 residues in the CDR3. V gave up 4 bases and J gave up 4 bases; unmatched junction bases: 7. This CDR3 is CASSISGVGYEQYF. The CDR3 DNA reads TGCGCCAGCAGCATTAGCGGGGTGGGGTACGAGCAGTACTTC.

The V and J genes are TRBV9 and TRBJ2-2; D is unclear. The V end was cut by 5 bases, the J end by 5 bases, with 7 bases between. CDR1 and CDR2 (germline): SGDLS, YYNGEE. CDR3 size: 12 residues. The CDR3 region has the DNA TGTGCCAGCAGTGTACAAACCGGGGAGCTGTTTTTT. Its protein product is CASSVQTGELFF. Combining the CDR3 with reference TRBV9 and TRBJ2-2 gives the whole variable domain DSGVTQTPKHLITATGQRVTLRCSPRSGDLSVYWYQQSLDQGLQFLIQYYNGEERAKGNILERFSAQQFPDLHSELNLSSLELGDSALYFCASSVQTGELFFGEGSRLTVL.

With regard to this clone: Other DNA sequences in this sample translate to the same CDR3. This chain uses TRBV9 with TRBJ2-7; D possibly corresponds to TRBD2 (6 bases). The CDR3 is 15 amino acids. Trimming cost V 0 bases and J 3 bases, with 13 bases left between them. CDR1 and CDR2 from the germline V gene are SGDLS and YYNGEE. The CDR3 loop is CASSVGVSGSYEQYF. For the CDR3, the DNA is TGTGCCAGCAGCGTAGGGGTTAGCGGAAGCTACGAGCAGTACTTC.

This chain joins TRBV5-1 and TRBJ2-1; TRBD2 matches at 8 bases. V trimming: 5 bases; J trimming: 4 bases; junction bases outside the gene matches: 11. Germline CDR1 reads SGHRS; CDR2 reads YFSETQ. This CDR3 spans 16 amino acids. The chain's CDR3 is CASSSFSGKGYNEQFF. The CDR3 bases are TGCGCCAGCAGTTCCTTTAGCGGGAAGGGATACAATGAGCAGTTCTTC.

The chain carries TRBV11-3 and TRBJ2-2, with TRBD1 matching 7 bases. Germline-derived CDR1 and CDR2 are SGHNT and YENEEA. Trimming cost V 4 bases and J 5 bases; bases outside gene matches: 10. This CDR3 has 16 residues. CDR3 bases: TGTGCCAGCAGCTCCCCGGGCCAGGGGGAAACCGGGGAGCTGTTTTTT. Translation: CASSSPGQGETGELFF.

V usage is TRBV10-1 and J usage is TRBJ2-3; D perhaps matches TRBD2 (5 bases). V was pared by 6 bases and J by 2 bases, with 9 bases between. CDR3 length: 13 residues. Germline lookup yields CDR1 WNHNN and CDR2 SYGVQD (reference sequence). The CDR3 region has the DNA TGCGCCAGCAGGGAGGACTTCACAGATACGCAGTATTTT. Protein product: CASREDFTDTQYF.

This clone occurred once. The V and J genes are TRBV29-1 and TRBJ2-1; D call uncertain. V was trimmed by 7 bases and J by 0 bases, leaving 10 bases between them. Looked up from germline, CDR1 is SQVTM and CDR2 is ANQGSEA. The length of the CDR3 is 13 residues. As DNA, the CDR3 is TGCAGCGAAAGCAGAGACTCCTACAATGAGCAGTTCTTC. As protein: CSESRDSYNEQFF.

The rearrangement joins TRBV30 to TRBJ1-2, with TRBD1 as a possible D gene (6 bases). CDR1 is GTSNPN, CDR2 SVGIG, per germline (reference sequence). The CDR3 extends over 16 amino acids. V was pared by 1 base and J by 4 bases, with 19 bases between. The CDR3 spells CAWSANPVRGPYGYTF. The CDR3 DNA reads TGTGCCTGGAGTGCTAACCCCGTCAGGGGCCCCTATGGCTACACCTTC.

This chain links TRBV9 with TRBJ2-5, with D maybe TRBD1 (6 bases). CDR1 is SGDLS, CDR2 YYNGEE, per germline. This CDR3 has 16 residues. The ends were cut back, 0 bases at V and 5 bases at J, with 17 bases in the middle. The CDR3 DNA reads as TGTGCCAGCAGCGTAGAAGACAGGACCAGTCGGGAGACCCAGTACTTC. Protein product: CASSVEDRTSRETQYF.

This chain uses TRBV5-8 with TRBJ2-7; D remains unclear. The CDR3 sequence is 13 residues long. Trimming took 1 base from V and 5 from J, leaving 10 bases between them. The germline V gene encodes CDR1 SGHTS and CDR2 YDEGEE. The CDR3 nucleotides read TGTGCCAGCAGCTTGAATAGGGTCGACGAGCAGTACTTC. This gives the protein CASSLNRVDEQYF.

The J gene is TRBJ2-5, the V gene TRBV2; perhaps TRBD2 as D (6 bases). Trimming cost V 6 bases and J 4 bases, with 12 bases left between them. The V gene's germline CDR1 is SNHLY and CDR2 FYNNEI. The CDR3 length is 13 residues. CDR3: CASRRDWGETQYF. Written as DNA, the CDR3 is TGTGCCAGCAGGAGGGACTGGGGAGAGACCCAGTACTTC.

The chain carries TRBV15 and TRBJ2-7, with TRBD1 identical over 10 bases. The V and J ends lost 3 bases and 4 bases, in that order; junction bases with no gene match: 6. The germline gives CDR1 LNHNV, CDR2 YYDKDF (reference sequence). CDR3 length equals 15 residues. The CDR3 here is CATSRQDRGLYEQYF. The CDR3 nucleotides are TGTGCCACCAGCAGGCAAGACAGGGGGCTGTACGAGCAGTACTTC.

Concerning this clone itself: Given the absence of the conserved phenylalanine or tryptophan at the CDR3 end, a read error is likely. The limits of the CDR3 on the DNA are not certain, so only TCRdb's listed CDR3 is given. Here the CDR3 reads CASSPPGTGG. The rearrangement joins TRBV6-1 to TRBJ2-3; TRBD1 is taken as the D call from the table, unchecked against the DNA. CDR1 and CDR2 (germline): MNHNS, SASEGT. The CDR3 totals 10 residues, both ends included.

The rearrangement links TRBV10-1 to TRBJ2-7, with TRBD2 identical over 8 bases. Unmatched junction bases numbered 7, after V lost 6 bases and J lost 6 bases. Germline values: CDR1 WNHNN, CDR2 SYGVQD (reference sequence). The CDR3 spans 13 residues. The CDR3 region has the DNA TGCGCCAGCAGCTCGGGACTAGTGAGCGAGCAGTACTTC. Amino acid sequence: CASSSGLVSEQYF.

The rearrangement joins TRBV19 to TRBJ1-5; maybe TRBD1 (6 bases). Trimming took off 9 bases at V and 6 bases at J, with 21 bases between the two ends. Germline loops: CDR1 LNHDA, CDR2 SQIVND (reference sequence). The CDR3 runs 15 residues. CDR3 sequence (DNA): TGTGCCAGCGAACCCAGGGGCCGCGTTTTTCAGCCCCAGCATTTT. This codes for CASEPRGRVFQPQHF.

As for this clone: This CDR3 is also generated by other DNA sequences in the sample. The CDR3 here is CASSLGQGATYEQYF. DNA of the CDR3: TGCGCCAGCAGCTTGGGACAGGGGGCAACCTACGAGCAGTACTTC. The rearrangement links TRBV5-1 to TRBJ2-7, with 10 bases aligning to TRBD1. The V gene's germline CDR1 is SGHRS and CDR2 YFSETQ. After removal of 0 bases from V and 2 bases from J, the junction contained 2 bases not matched to a gene. The CDR3 length is 15 residues.

This chain connects TRBV29-1 to TRBJ1-1, with D uncertain. Trimming took 4 bases from V and 1 from J, leaving 13 bases between them. Germline assignment: CDR1 SQVTM and CDR2 ANQGSEA. The CDR3 sequence is 14 residues long. Here the CDR3 reads CSVVGRSGNTEAFF. CDR3 coding DNA: TGCAGCGTTGTCGGTCGAAGCGGGAACACTGAAGCTTTCTTT.

This chain links TRBV18 with TRBJ1-1, with a tentative D call TRBD1 (5 bases). The CDR3 totals 13 residues. Per germline, CDR1 KGHSH and CDR2 LQKENI. The germline V and J ends were trimmed by 3 bases and 10 bases, with 15 bases remaining between them. Here the CDR3 DNA reads TGTGCCAGCTCACCGGGGCAGCCGGGCGGAGCTTTCTTT. Translating gives CASSPGQPGGAFF.